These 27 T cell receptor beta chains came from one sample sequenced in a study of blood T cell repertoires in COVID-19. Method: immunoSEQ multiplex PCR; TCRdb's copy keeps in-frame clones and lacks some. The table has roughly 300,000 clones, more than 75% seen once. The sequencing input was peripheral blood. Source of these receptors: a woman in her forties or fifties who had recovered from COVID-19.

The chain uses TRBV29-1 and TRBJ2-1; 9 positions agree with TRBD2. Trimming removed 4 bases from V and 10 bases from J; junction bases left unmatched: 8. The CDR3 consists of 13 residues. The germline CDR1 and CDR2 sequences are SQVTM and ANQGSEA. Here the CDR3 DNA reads TGCAGCGTTGGACAGCTAGCGGGGTGGGAGCAGTTCTTC. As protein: CSVGQLAGWEQFF.

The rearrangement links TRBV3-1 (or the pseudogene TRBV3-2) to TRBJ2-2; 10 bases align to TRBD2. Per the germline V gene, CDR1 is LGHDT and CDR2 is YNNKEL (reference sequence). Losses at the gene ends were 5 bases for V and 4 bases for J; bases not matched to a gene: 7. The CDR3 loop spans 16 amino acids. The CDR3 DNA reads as TGTGCCAGCAGCTCAGGAGCGGGGGGGGTCACCGGGGAGCTGTTTTTT. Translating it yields CASSSGAGGVTGELFF.

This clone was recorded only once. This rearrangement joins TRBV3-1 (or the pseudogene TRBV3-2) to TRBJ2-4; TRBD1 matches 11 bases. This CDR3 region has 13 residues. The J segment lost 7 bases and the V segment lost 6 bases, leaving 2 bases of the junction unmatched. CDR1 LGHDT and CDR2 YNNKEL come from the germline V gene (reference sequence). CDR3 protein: CASRGDRGNIQYF. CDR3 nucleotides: TGTGCCAGCAGGGGGGACAGGGGGAACATTCAGTACTTC.

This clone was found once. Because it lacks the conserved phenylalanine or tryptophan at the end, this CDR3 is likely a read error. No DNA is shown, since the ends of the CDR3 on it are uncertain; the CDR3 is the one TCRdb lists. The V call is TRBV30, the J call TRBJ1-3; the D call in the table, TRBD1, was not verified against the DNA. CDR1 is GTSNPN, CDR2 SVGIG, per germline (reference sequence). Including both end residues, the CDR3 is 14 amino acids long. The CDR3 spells CAWSAGGAGNTIYP.

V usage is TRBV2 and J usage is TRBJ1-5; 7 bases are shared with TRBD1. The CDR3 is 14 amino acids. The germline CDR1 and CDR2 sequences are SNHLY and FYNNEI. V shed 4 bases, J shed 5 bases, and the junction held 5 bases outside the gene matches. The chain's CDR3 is CASSANRGHQPQHF. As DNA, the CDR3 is TGTGCCAGCAGTGCCAACAGGGGACATCAGCCCCAGCATTTT.

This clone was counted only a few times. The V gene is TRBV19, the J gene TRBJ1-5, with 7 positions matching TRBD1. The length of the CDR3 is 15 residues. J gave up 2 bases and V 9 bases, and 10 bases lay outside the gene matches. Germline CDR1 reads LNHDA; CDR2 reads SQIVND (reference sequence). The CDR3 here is CASLPRGAGNQPQHF. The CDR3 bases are TGTGCCAGCCTGCCCAGGGGGGCGGGCAATCAGCCCCAGCATTTT.

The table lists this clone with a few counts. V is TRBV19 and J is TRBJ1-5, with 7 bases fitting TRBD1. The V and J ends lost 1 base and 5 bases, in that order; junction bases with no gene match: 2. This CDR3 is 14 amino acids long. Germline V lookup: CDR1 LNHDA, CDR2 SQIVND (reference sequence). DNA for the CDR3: TGTGCCAGTAGTATAGGCACAGGGGATCAGCCCCAGCATTTT. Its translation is CASSIGTGDQPQHF.

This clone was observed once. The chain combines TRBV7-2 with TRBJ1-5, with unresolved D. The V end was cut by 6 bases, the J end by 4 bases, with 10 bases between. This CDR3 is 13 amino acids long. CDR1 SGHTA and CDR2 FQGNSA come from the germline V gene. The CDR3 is CASRYDGNQPQHF. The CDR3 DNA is TGTGCCAGCAGATACGACGGGAATCAGCCCCAGCATTTT.

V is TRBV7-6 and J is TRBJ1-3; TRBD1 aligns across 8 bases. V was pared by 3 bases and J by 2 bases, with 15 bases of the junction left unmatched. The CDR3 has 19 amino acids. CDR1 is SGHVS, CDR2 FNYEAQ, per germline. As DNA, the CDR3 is TGTGCCAGCAGCTTGACGGGGTTAGTCGACAGGGGCCCTGGAAACACCATATATTTT. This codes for CASSLTGLVDRGPGNTIYF.

The CDR3 DNA reads TGCGCCAGCAGCTTGGACGGTATGAACACTGAAGCTTTCTTT. It specifies CASSLDGMNTEAFF. This rearrangement joins TRBV5-1 to TRBJ1-1; no firm D call. Per germline, CDR1 SGHRS and CDR2 YFSETQ. The V end was cut by 0 bases, the J end by 0 bases, with 6 bases between. This CDR3 spans 14 amino acids.

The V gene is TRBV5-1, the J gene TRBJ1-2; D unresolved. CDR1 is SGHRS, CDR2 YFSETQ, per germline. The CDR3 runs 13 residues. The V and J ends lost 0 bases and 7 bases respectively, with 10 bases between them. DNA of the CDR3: TGCGCCAGCAGCTTGGACTACTCTGGTGGCTACACCTTC. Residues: CASSLDYSGGYTF.

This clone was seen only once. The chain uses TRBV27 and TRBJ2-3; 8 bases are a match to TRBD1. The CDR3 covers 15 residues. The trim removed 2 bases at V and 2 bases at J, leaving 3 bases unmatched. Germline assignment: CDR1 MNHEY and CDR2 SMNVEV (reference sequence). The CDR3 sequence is CASSLIQGATDTQYF. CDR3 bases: TGTGCCAGCAGTTTAATTCAGGGGGCCACAGATACGCAGTATTTT.

CDR3 sequence (DNA): TGCGCCAGCAGCCCAAATGCCGGGACTCGAGAAGTCCCAGATACGCAGTATTTT. Translation gives CASSPNAGTREVPDTQYF. The chain is built from TRBV5-1 and TRBJ2-3; maybe TRBD2 (6 bases). Germline V gene data show CDR1 as SGHRS and CDR2 as YFSETQ. Trimming removed 4 bases from V and 4 bases from J, with 25 bases in between. The CDR3 runs 18 residues.

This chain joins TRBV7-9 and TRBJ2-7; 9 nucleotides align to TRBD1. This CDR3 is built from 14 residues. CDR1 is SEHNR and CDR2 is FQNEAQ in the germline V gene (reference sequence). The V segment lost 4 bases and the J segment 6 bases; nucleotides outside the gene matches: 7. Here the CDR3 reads CASSSPDRGGEQYF. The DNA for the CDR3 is TGTGCCAGCAGCTCCCCGGACAGGGGCGGCGAGCAGTACTTC.

The CDR3 nucleotides read TGTGCCAGCAGCCAAGCCCTATCGACTAGCGGGGTTTACAATGAGCAGTTCTTC. As protein: CASSQALSTSGVYNEQFF. J is TRBJ2-1 and V is TRBV4-2, with 11 bases aligning to TRBD2. In germline, CDR1 is LGHNA, CDR2 YNFKEQ. The junction had 9 bases not matched to a gene; V was cut back by 1 base and J by 4 bases. The CDR3 loop spans 18 amino acids.

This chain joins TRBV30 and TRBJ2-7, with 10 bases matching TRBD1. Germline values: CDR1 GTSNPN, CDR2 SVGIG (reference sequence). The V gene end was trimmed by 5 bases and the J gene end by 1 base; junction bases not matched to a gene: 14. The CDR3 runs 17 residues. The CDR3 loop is CAWVPSPGQGPSYEQYF. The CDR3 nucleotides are TGTGCCTGGGTACCCTCACCGGGACAGGGGCCTTCCTACGAGCAGTACTTC.

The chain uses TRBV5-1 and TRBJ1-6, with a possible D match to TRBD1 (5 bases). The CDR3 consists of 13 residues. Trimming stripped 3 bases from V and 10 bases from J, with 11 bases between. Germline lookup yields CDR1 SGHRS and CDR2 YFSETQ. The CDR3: CASSYDRGSPLHF. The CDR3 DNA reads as TGCGCCAGCAGCTATGACAGAGGCTCACCCCTCCACTTT. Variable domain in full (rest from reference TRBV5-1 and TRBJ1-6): KAGVTQTPRYLIKTRGQQVTLSCSPISGHRSVSWYQQTPGQGLQFLFEYFSETQRNKGNFPGRFSGRQFSNSRSEMNVSTLELGDSALYLCASSYDRGSPLHFGNGTRLTVT.

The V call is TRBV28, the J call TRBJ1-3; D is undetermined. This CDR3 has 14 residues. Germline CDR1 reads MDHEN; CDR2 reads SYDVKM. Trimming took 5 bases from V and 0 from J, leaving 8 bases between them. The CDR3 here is CASSPDYSGNTIYF. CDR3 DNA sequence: TGTGCCAGCAGTCCGGACTACTCTGGAAACACCATATATTTT.

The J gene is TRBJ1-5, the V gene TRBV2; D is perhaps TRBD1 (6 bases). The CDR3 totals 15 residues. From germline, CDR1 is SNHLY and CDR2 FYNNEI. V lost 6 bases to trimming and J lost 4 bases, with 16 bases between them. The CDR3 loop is CASSRLGQLNQPQHF. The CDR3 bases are TGTGCCAGCAGCCGCCTAGGACAGCTAAATCAGCCCCAGCATTTT.

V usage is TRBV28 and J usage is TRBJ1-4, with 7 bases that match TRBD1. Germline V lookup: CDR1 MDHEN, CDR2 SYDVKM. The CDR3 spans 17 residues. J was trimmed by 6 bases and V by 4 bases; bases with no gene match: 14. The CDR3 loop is CASSSAARRGDHEKLFF. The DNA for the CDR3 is TGTGCCAGCAGTTCGGCAGCCCGCAGGGGGGACCATGAAAAACTGTTTTTT.

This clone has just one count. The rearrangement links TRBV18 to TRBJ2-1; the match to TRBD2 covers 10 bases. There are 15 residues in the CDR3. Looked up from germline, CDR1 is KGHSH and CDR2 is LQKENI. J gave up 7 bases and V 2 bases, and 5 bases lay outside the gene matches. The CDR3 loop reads CASSPGSGRGNEQFF. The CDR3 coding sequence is TGTGCCAGCTCACCAGGGAGCGGGAGGGGGAATGAGCAGTTCTTC.

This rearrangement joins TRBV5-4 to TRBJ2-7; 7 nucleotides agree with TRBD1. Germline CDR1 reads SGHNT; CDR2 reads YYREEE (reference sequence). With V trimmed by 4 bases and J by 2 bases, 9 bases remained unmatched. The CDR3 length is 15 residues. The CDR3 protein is CASSPPDRKTYEQYF. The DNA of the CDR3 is TGTGCCAGCAGCCCTCCGGACAGGAAAACCTACGAGCAGTACTTC.

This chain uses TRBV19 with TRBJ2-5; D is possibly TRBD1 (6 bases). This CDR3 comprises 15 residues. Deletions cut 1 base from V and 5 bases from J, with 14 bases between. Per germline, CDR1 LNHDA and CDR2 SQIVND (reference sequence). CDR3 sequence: CASSIGRQVIETQYF. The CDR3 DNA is TGTGCCAGTAGTATAGGAAGACAGGTCATCGAGACCCAGTACTTC.

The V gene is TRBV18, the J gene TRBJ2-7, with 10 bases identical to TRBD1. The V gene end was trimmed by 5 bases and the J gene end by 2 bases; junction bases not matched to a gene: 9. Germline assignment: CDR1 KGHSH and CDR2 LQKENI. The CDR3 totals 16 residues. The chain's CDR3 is CASSARTGGLTYEQYF. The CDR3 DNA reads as TGTGCCAGCTCAGCAAGGACAGGGGGTCTAACCTACGAGCAGTACTTC.

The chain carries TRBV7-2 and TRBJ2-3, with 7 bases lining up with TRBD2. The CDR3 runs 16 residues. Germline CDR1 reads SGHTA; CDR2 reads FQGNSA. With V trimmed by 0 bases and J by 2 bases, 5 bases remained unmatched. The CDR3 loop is CASSLAGREYTDTQYF. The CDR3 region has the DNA TGTGCCAGCAGCTTAGCAGGGCGGGAGTACACAGATACGCAGTATTTT. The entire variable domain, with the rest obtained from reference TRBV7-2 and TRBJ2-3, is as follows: GAGVSQSPSNKVTEKGKDVELRCDPISGHTALYWYRQSLGQGLEFLIYFQGNSAPDKSGLPSDRFSAERTGGSVSTLTIQRTQQEDSAVYLCASSLAGREYTDTQYFGPGTRLTVL.

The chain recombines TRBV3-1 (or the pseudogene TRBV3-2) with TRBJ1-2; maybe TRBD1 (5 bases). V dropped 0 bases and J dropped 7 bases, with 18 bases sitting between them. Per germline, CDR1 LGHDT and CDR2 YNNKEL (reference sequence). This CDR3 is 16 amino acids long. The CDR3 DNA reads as TGTGCCAGCAGCCAAGAAAGGGGCAGGCGTACGACTGGCTACACCTTC. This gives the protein CASSQERGRRTTGYTF.

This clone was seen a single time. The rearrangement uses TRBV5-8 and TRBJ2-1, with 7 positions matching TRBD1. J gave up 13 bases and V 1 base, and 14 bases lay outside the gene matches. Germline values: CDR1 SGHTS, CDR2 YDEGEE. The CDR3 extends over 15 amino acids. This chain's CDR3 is CASSLKSVGTVRQFF. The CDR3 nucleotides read TGTGCCAGCAGCTTGAAGTCGGTAGGGACAGTTAGACAGTTCTTC. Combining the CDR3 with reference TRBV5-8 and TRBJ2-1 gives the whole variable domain EAGVTQSPTHLIKTRGQQATLRCSPISGHTSVYWYQQALGLGLQFLLWYDEGEERNRGNFPPRFSGRQFPNYSSELNVNALELEDSALYLCASSLKSVGTVRQFFGPGTRLTVL.